This TCR beta chain was sequenced during a study of T cell repertoires in cytomegalovirus infection. In the study overall: Used in the study were CMV epitopes, some recently identified and HLA-C-restricted, others well-studied and HLA-B-restricted. Through public TCR beta signatures, both CMV infection and matching HLA type were indicated. Study-level findings and limits: Ex vivo responses were dominated by HLA-C-restricted CMV-specific TCR beta clonotypes.

Note on this clonotype: Its specificity is unknown.

Per the germline V gene, CDR1 is DFQATT and CDR2 is SNEGSKA (reference sequence). With 8 bases clipped from V and 5 bases from J, the junction kept 9 bases outside the gene matches. There are 13 residues in the CDR3. TCRdb passed the reads through MiXCR, listing each CDR3 protein once. The sample lists approximately 310,000 distinct CDR3 sequences; 20% to 30% were seen once. The source is a human donor in good health (CMV status not recorded). Some clones in this sample may be carry-over from other donors' samples. The sample in question was cultured PBMCs, obtained from culture after CMV antigen stimulation. The chain combines TRBV20-1 with TRBJ2-5; 9 bases fit TRBD2. CDR3 in amino acids: CSSGLARGETQYF. The CDR3 nucleotides are TGCAGTTCGGGACTAGCAAGGGGCGAGACCCAGTACTTC.